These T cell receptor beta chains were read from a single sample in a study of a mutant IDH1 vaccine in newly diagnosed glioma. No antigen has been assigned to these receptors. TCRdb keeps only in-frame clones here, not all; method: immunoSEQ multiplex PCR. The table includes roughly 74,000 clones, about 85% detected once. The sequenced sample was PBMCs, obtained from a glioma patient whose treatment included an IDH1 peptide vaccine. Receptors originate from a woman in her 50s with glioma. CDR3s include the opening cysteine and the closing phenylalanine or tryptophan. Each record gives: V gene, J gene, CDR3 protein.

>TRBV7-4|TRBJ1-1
CASSYDSSNMNTEAFF
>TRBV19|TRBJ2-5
CASSIYETQYF
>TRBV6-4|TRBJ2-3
CASSDSFGTDTQYF
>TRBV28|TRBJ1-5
CASSLWGQGVNQPQHF
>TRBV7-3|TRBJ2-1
CASSPTSISDNEQFF
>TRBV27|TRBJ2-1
CASSMDRDYNEQFF
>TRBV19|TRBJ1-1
CASSTAPADLPEFWAFF
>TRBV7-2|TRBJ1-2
CASSLAGQGRATGYTF
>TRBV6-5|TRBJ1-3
CASTSGGDSGNTIYF
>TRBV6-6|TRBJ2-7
CASSQTSGKGEQYF
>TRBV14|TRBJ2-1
CASSHGQGLPAIYNEQFF
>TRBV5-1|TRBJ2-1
CASSLEGEQFF
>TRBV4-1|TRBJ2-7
CASSQDLETAAYEQYF
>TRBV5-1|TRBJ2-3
CASSLEGGLIPDTQYF
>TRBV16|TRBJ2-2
CASSQSLEKRNTGELFF
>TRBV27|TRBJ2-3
CASSFKRGGTDTQYF
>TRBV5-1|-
CASSPRLAGVNEQYF
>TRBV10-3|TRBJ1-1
CAISRQENTEAFF
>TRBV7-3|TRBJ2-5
CASSPGILAGQETQYF
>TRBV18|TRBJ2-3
CASSDTGGGGTDTQYF
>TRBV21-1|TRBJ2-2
CASLPPGLAGVSTGELFF
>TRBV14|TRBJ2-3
CASSWRQGAADTQYF
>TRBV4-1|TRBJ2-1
CASSQDRASGEEFF
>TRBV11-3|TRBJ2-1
CASSPGGSYNEQFF
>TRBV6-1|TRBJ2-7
CASSEVGLAGGRRYEQYF
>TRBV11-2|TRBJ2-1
CASTLSHEQFF
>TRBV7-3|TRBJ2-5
CASSLTHLAGQETQYF
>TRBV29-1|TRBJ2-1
CSALGGSYNEQFF
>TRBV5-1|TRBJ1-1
CASSLTGQGFESNTEAFF
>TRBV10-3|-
CAISVPGLAGPSSYEQYF
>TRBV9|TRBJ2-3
CASTHTLSTDTQYF
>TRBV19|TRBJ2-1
CASRGLAGVRFF
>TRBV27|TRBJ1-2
CASSLQGNYGYTF
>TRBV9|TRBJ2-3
CASSVGVGSESDTQYF
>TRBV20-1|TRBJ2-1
CSAPDSPGQFF
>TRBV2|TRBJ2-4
CASSWTGGSAKNIQYF
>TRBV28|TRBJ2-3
CASSRTSTDTQYF
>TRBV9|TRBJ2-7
CASSVGQVQDEQYF
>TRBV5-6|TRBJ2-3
CASTRDRGSTDTQYF
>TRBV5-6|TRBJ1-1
CASSSNDRGPNTEAFF
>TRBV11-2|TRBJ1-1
CASSSRTGLNTEAFF
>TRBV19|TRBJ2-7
CASSQLSSSYEQYF
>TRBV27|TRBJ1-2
CASRPGRGGYGYTF
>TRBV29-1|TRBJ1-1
CSVEGREGTEAFF
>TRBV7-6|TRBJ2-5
CASSIQETQYF
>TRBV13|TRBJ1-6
CASSLGQGADSPLHF
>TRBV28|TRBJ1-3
CASSLSSSGTYSGNTIYF
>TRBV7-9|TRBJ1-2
CASSDDSSNYGYTF
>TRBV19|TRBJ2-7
CASRSGTGRGGSHHEQYF
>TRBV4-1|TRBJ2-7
CASSAGTAYEQYF
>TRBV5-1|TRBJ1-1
CASSAGTGAFF